Sequencing of this TCR beta chain was carried out in a study of blood T cell repertoires in COVID-19. Study information: Both acute and convalescent COVID-19 samples were obtained from the United States, Italy and Spain. The cDNA or gDNA used as material had been derived from T cells, B-cell-depleted T cells, or PBMCs.

As handled by the study authors: Estimation of nucleated cell counts was performed using reference gene primer amplification. TCRdb's copy holds only in-frame clones and misses some; the assay was immunoSEQ multiplex PCR. V, J and clone size are those of that table, while D and trimming were read from the DNA. The table shows about 64,000 clones, with roughly 85% occurring only once. This CDR3 is 16 amino acids long. Germline V gives CDR1 SGHRS, CDR2 YFSETQ. V was shortened by 7 bases and J by 0 bases, with 14 bases between the two germline ends. The TCR sequence derives from a man aged 40-55 years with acute or convalescent COVID-19. The rearrangement uses TRBV5-1 and TRBJ2-6; D might be TRBD2 (7 bases). The sequenced sample consisted of peripheral blood. DNA of the CDR3: TGCGCCAGCCGCGAGGGGGGGCTCTCTGGGGCCAACGTCCTGACTTTC. Protein sequence: CASREGGLSGANVLTF.